This T cell receptor beta chain was identified in a study of blood T cells in healthy people across ages. The second PCR ran about 6 to 12 cycles with a sample-barcoded 5' primer and J-beta primers. A single record per CDR3 protein comes from TCRdb applying MiXCR to the 5' RACE reads. The table lists roughly 680,000 distinct CDR3 sequences, over 40% of them singletons. The germline gives CDR1 MGHRA, CDR2 YSYEKL. The CDR3 is made up of 14 amino acids. This clonotype was counted ten times or more. At one end, the junction sequence differs from germline, possibly due to a read error. Sequenced material: blood. The V and J genes are TRBV4-1 and TRBJ2-1; 7 bases line up with TRBD1. This TCR derives from a woman older than 75 in good health. CDR3 nucleotides: TGCGCCAGCATGGACAGGTTCCTAGGGAATGATCAGTTCTTC. This translates into CASMDRFLGNDQFF.